What follows are 9 T cell receptor beta chains derived from one specimen sequenced in a study of T cell responses to AZD1222 COVID-19 vaccine. Data came from immunoSEQ multiplex PCR; TCRdb stores just in-frame clones and leaves some out. The top ten hold roughly 20% of the sample, which has roughly 100,000 clones, about 87% seen once. The source material was peripheral blood, sampled on day 0 of AZD1222 vaccination. Every receptor here comes from an adult in good health.

The genes are TRBV5-1 and TRBJ1-3, with TRBD1 matching 8 bases. Germline CDR1 is SGHRS and CDR2 is YFSETQ. V was clipped by 0 bases and J by 3 bases; unmatched bases: 8. This CDR3 has 17 amino acids. The CDR3 is CASSLGTPGGGGNTIYF. The CDR3, as DNA: TGCGCCAGCAGCTTGGGCACTCCAGGGGGCGGTGGAAACACCATATATTTT. The variable domain in full, with the rest retrieved from reference TRBV5-1 and TRBJ1-3, is KAGVTQTPRYLIKTRGQQVTLSCSPISGHRSVSWYQQTPGQGLQFLFEYFSETQRNKGNFPGRFSGRQFSNSRSEMNVSTLELGDSALYLCASSLGTPGGGGNTIYFGEGSWLTVV.

V and J are TRBV2 and TRBJ2-5; 7 positions agree with TRBD2. CDR3 length: 15 residues. Germline CDR1 is SNHLY and CDR2 is FYNNEI. V shed 7 bases and J 3 bases; nucleotides not matched to a gene: 11. The CDR3 sequence is CASIRGGSREETQYF. The CDR3 nucleotides are TGTGCCAGCATTCGGGGCGGGAGTCGTGAAGAGACCCAGTACTTC. The whole variable domain, remainder taken from reference TRBV2 and TRBJ2-5, is EPEVTQTPSHQVTQMGQEVILRCVPISNHLYFYWYRQILGQKVEFLVSFYNNEISEKSEIFDDQFSVERPDGSNFTLKIRSTKLEDSAMYFCASIRGGSREETQYFGPGTRLLVL.

This chain joins TRBV28 and TRBJ1-1, with 7 bases aligning to TRBD1. Trimming took 5 bases from V and 5 from J; bases not matched to a gene: 5. This CDR3 comprises 13 residues. Germline V gene data show CDR1 as MDHEN and CDR2 as SYDVKM. The CDR3 DNA sequence: TGTGCCAGCAGTCAGGGGGGGCGGACTGAAGCTTTCTTT. This gives the protein CASSQGGRTEAFF.

The chain has TRBV5-8 and TRBJ1-1, with D perhaps matching TRBD1 (5 bases). With 1 base removed from V and 1 base from J, the gap between germline ends came to 14 bases. Germline assignment: CDR1 SGHTS and CDR2 YDEGEE. The CDR3 runs to 16 residues. CDR3 nucleotides: TGTGCCAGCAGCTTGATAGAGGGACGAGGGAACACTGAAGCTTTCTTT. This translates into CASSLIEGRGNTEAFF.

This chain links TRBV7-9 with TRBJ1-4; D remains unclear. The CDR3 totals 16 residues. V lost 5 bases, J lost 8 bases, and 21 bases lay in between. Germline CDR1 and CDR2: SEHNR and FQNEAQ (reference sequence). CDR3: CASSPQNSPKGEKLFF. As DNA, the CDR3 is TGTGCCAGCAGCCCCCAGAACAGCCCGAAAGGAGAAAAACTGTTTTTT.

The J gene is TRBJ2-1, the V gene TRBV6-2 or TRBV6-3; TRBD1 aligns across 7 bases. Germline values: CDR1 MNHEY, CDR2 SVGEGT. The CDR3 is 15 residues long. The V and J ends lost 5 bases and 4 bases, in that order; junction bases with no gene match: 8. The DNA for the CDR3 is TGTGCCAGCAGTAGGAGACAGGGCGGGTACAATGAGCAGTTCTTC. Protein: CASSRRQGGYNEQFF.

As to this clone: Distinct nucleotide sequences in the sample also encode this CDR3. The V call is TRBV11-3, the J call TRBJ2-2; a possible D gene is TRBD1 (5 bases). Germline assignment: CDR1 SGHNT and CDR2 YENEEA. This CDR3 is 15 amino acids long. The V and J ends lost 1 base and 5 bases respectively, with 11 bases between them. The CDR3: CASSLGGSWTGELFF. The CDR3 nucleotides read TGTGCCAGCAGCTTAGGGGGCTCCTGGACCGGGGAGCTGTTTTTT.

The chain is built from TRBV7-2 and TRBJ1-1; D gene uncertain. V lost 0 bases, J lost 4 bases, and 12 bases lay in between. CDR1 and CDR2 from the germline V gene are SGHTA and FQGNSA. This CDR3 contains 15 residues. CDR3 bases: TGTGCCAGCAGCTTAGCGGCGGAAGCTCTCACTGAAGCTTTCTTT. The encoded protein is CASSLAAEALTEAFF.

The chain uses TRBV7-6 and TRBJ2-1; 14 nucleotides agree with TRBD2. CDR1 is SGHVS, CDR2 FNYEAQ, per germline. After removal of 0 bases from V and 12 bases from J, the junction contained 13 bases not matched to a gene. The CDR3 is 18 residues long. The CDR3 region is CASSLAGTGTSGSGGQFF. The CDR3 DNA is TGTGCCAGCAGCTTAGCGGGGACCGGGACTAGCGGGAGTGGAGGGCAGTTCTTC.